The clone carrying this T cell receptor (beta chain) was recorded only once. Its matching antigen is unknown. The CDR3 runs 15 residues. Trimming removed 0 bases at V and 5 bases at J, with 14 bases between. CDR1 and CDR2 from the germline V gene are KGHSH and LQKENI. The data were obtained in a study of shared clonotypes between healthy human individuals. The study, taken as a whole, reports: Naive subsets generally had larger estimated richness than memory subsets.

Using immunoSEQ multiplex PCR, the repertoire was profiled, and TCRdb retains in-frame clones only, with some absent. The data contain more than 400,000 clones, about 96% of them singletons. The chain combines TRBV18 with TRBJ2-7; no clear D. The TCR originated in a woman younger than 45 in good health. Sequencing input: naive CD4+ T cells sorted from blood. Subset here: CD45RA+ positively selected. The CDR3 loop is CASSPPGRVSNEQYF. The CDR3 region has the DNA TGTGCCAGCTCACCACCGGGAAGGGTCTCGAACGAGCAGTACTTC.